The clone carrying this T cell receptor beta chain was found a few times. Its specificity is not known. Making use of molecular barcodes, quantitative 5'-RACE generated TCR beta libraries. TCRdb redid the calling of the 5' RACE reads with MiXCR, one entry per CDR3 protein. The sample holds 300,000 to 400,000 distinct CDR3 sequences, approximately 20% seen once. This sample stems from a study of CD8 T cells in ankylosing spondylitis. Study conclusions and caveats: Clones linked to disease were reported to show significant enrichment in matched ankylosing spondylitis synovial fluid. Ankylosing spondylitis blood appeared to be characterized by a TCR beta motif of several highly homologous variants.

This CDR3 region has 12 residues. Trimming stripped 10 bases from V and 7 bases from J, with 16 bases between. Germline V CDR1 and CDR2: MNHNS, SASEGT. This chain uses TRBV6-1 with TRBJ1-2, with TRBD1 as a possible D gene (5 bases). The sequence derives from a male donor with ankylosing spondylitis. Sequenced: blood, either unsorted or a sorted T cell fraction (not recorded which). The CDR3 sequence is CATRSTGIGYTF. The CDR3 DNA is TGTGCCACCCGAAGCACAGGCATTGGCTACACCTTC.